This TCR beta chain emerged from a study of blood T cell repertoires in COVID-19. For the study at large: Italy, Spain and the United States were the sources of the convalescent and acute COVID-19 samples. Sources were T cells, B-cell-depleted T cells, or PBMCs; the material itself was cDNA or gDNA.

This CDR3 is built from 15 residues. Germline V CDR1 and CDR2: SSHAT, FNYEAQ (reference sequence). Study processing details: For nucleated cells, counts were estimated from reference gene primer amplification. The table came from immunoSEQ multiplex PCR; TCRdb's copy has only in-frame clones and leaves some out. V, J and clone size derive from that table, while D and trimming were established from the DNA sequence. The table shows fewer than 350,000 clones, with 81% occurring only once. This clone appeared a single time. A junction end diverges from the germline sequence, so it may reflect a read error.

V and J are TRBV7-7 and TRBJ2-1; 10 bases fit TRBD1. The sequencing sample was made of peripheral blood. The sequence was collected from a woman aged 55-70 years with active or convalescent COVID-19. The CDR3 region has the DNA TGTGCTAGCAGCTTAGCGCTGGGGACAGGGGATGAGCAGTTCTTC. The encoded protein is CASSLALGTGDEQFF.